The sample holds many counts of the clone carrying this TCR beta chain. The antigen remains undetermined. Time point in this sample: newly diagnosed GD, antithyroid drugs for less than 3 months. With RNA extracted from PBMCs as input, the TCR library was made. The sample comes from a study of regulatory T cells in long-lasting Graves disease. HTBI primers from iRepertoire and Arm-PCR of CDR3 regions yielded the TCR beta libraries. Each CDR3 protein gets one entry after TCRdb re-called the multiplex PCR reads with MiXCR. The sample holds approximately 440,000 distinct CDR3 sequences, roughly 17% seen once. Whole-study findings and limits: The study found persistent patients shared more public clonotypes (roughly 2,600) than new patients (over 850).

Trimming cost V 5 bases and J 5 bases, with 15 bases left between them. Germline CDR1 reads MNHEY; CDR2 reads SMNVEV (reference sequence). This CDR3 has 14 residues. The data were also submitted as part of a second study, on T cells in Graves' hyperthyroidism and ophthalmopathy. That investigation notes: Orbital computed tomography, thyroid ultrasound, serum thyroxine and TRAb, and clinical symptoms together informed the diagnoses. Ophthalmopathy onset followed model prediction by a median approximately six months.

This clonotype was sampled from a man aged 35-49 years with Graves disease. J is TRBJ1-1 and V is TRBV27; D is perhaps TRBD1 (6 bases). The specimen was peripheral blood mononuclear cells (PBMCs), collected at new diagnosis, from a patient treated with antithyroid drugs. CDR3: CASSNQGPGTEAFF. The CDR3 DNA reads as TGTGCCAGCAGTAATCAGGGGCCCGGGACTGAAGCTTTCTTT.